In this sample, the clone carrying this TCR beta chain turned up a few times. Its antigen is undetermined. This is likely a read error, given that the CDR3 carries no conserved phenylalanine or tryptophan at its end. The limits of the CDR3 on the DNA are not certain, so only TCRdb's listed CDR3 is given. This specimen comes from a study of CD8+CD57+ T cells in acquired aplastic anemia. Study outcomes and limitations: The study identified roughly 31 CD8+ CDR3 sequences shared by patients and controls.

Genomic DNA, serving as template, underwent TCR beta VDJ and CDR3 profiling. TCRdb re-called the reads with MiXCR, one entry per CDR3 protein. This sample has 200,000 to 300,000 distinct CDR3 sequences, with approximately 79% found just once. Patients chosen for sequencing had CD8+CD57+ cells that had expanded, as shown by flow cytometry. The germline V gene encodes CDR1 SGHVS and CDR2 FQNEAQ. The CDR3 length is 16 residues, termini included. The sample comprised sorted CD4+, CD8+, or CD8+CD57+ T cells (not recorded which) from PBMCs. This TCR was recovered from a human donor with aplastic anemia. This chain connects TRBV7-8 to TRBJ2-1; the D call of TRBD1 is as the table states it, not checked on the DNA. The CDR3 sequence: CASSLDLTGNTEAFFG.